The 23 T cell receptor beta chains in this list originate from one sample, sequenced in a study of tumor-infiltrating lymphocytes in primary liver carcinoma. RNA and DNA were co-extracted from about 19-30 mg of unsorted bulk tissue. Total RNA (roughly 530 ng) served as template for TCR beta cDNA synthesis primed by a constant-region primer. Libraries covering TCR beta were generated through three nested multiplex PCR rounds (using a slightly modified ARM-PCR). In the first two PCR rounds, TRBV1-TRBV30 forward primers were paired with a C-beta reverse primer, and each round lasted roughly 9 cycles. TCRdb called the multiplex PCR reads again in MiXCR, with one record for every CDR3 protein. The sample yields 20,000 to 25,000 distinct CDR3 sequences, 75% to 85% seen once. The sequencing sample was made of liver tumor tissue from sampling region 2. Stated subset: tumor region T2, inferior pole. These receptors all come from a woman aged 30 to 39 with primary liver carcinoma and hepatitis B virus infection.

About this clonotype: One junction end disagrees with the germline gene, perhaps due to a read error. This chain links TRBV7-9 with TRBJ1-5; D remains unclear. Per the germline V gene, CDR1 is SEHNR and CDR2 is FQNEAQ (reference sequence). CDR3 length equals 14 residues. Here the CDR3 reads CAGSPGENNQSQHF. CDR3 DNA sequence: TGTGCCGGCAGCCCCGGGGAGAACAATCAGTCCCAGCATTTT.

To note about this clonotype: The junction differs from germline at one of its ends, possibly a read error. J is TRBJ2-2 and V is TRBV11-2; 9 bases align to TRBD2. The germline CDR1 and CDR2 sequences are SGHAT and FQNNGV. The CDR3 extends over 18 amino acids. CDR3 sequence (DNA): TGTGCAAGCAGCTCACCCCGAGCGGGAGGCCCGAACACGGGGGAGCTGCTTTTT. Translation: CASSSPRAGGPNTGELLF.

Points on this clonotype: With a much larger clone just one base away, this may be a read error. The genes are TRBV11-2 and TRBJ2-3; D is unresolved. The CDR3 extends over 12 amino acids. Per germline, CDR1 SGHAT and CDR2 FQNNGV. DNA of the CDR3: TGTGTCAGCAGCTTGCGCACAGATACGCAGTACTTT. As protein: CVSSLRTDTQYF. Filled out from reference TRBV11-2 and TRBJ2-3, the complete variable domain reads EAGVAQSPRYKIIEKRQSVAFWCNPISGHATLYWYQQILGQGPKLLIQFQNNGVVDDSQLPKDRFSAERLKGVDSTLKIQPAKLEDSAVYLCVSSLRTDTQYFGPGTRLTVL.

This chain joins TRBV10-3 and TRBJ1-3; no definite D call. The CDR3 loop spans 14 amino acids. Germline V lookup: CDR1 ENHRY, CDR2 SYGVKD. V was pared by 2 bases and J by 7 bases, with 12 bases between. CDR3 sequence reads: CAISEPVSRNTIYF. The CDR3 nucleotides are TGTGCCATCAGTGAGCCAGTTTCTAGGAACACCATATATTTT.

This clonotype was seen just once. An end of the junction does not agree with germline; a read error may underlie this. V gene TRBV6-5 combines with J gene TRBJ2-6; tentative D call: TRBD2 (6 bases). Germline V gives CDR1 MNHEY, CDR2 SVGAGI. This CDR3 is built from 16 residues. The CDR3 loop is CASSYSPGVGTNVPSF. CDR3 bases: TGTGCCAGCAGCTACTCCCCGGGAGTTGGGACCAACGTCCCGAGTTTC.

As to this clonotype: One junction end does not reproduce the germline sequence, and a read error may be involved. The chain uses TRBV5-6 and TRBJ2-1; maybe TRBD2 (7 bases). Germline CDR1 and CDR2: SGHDT and YYEEEE. The CDR3 is 12 residues long. CDR3 bases: TGTGCCATCAGTCCACGGGGGGACACGCAGTTCTTT. It is translated as CAISPRGDTQFF.

In the case of this clonotype: This likely comes from a read error, as the CDR3 has no conserved phenylalanine or tryptophan at its end. The rearrangement joins TRBV11-2 to TRBJ2-7; no reliable D call. This CDR3 region has 13 residues. From germline, CDR1 is SGHAT and CDR2 FQNNGV. DNA for the CDR3: TGTGTCAACAGCTTAGGCTCAAACTACGAGCAGTACTCC. Its translation: CVNSLGSNYEQYS.

With regard to this clonotype: It is likely a read error, because the conserved phenylalanine at the end of the CDR3 is missing. The V gene is TRBV11-1, the J gene TRBJ2-7; D is unresolved. Germline V gene lookup returns CDR1 SGHAT and CDR2 FQDESV (reference sequence). This CDR3 is 14 amino acids long. The CDR3 nucleotides are TGTGCCAGCAGCTTAGCAACGGCCTCCTATGAGCAGTACTAC. It yields the protein CASSLATASYEQYY.

A note on this clonotype: The junction departs from germline at one end; a sequencing error may be responsible. This chain's CDR3 is CSIEGEQLASLSWDGQFF. The DNA of the CDR3 is TGCAGCATTGAAGGGGAACAATTAGCGTCCCTCTCCTGGGATGGGCAGTTCTTC. The J gene is TRBJ2-1, the V gene TRBV29-1, with D perhaps matching TRBD1 or TRBD2 (5 bases each). The CDR3 runs 18 residues. CDR1 and CDR2 from the germline V gene are SQVTM and ANQGSEA.

Points on this clonotype: Germline and junction disagree at one end, which may indicate a read error. This sequence joins TRBV6-5 and TRBJ1-1; D is uncertain. Germline V gene data show CDR1 as MNHEY and CDR2 as SVGAGI. CDR3 size: 11 residues. CDR3 sequence reads: CPSTYADVAFF. CDR3 nucleotide sequence: TGTCCCAGCACTTATGCAGATGTAGCTTTCTTT.

This clonotype occurred a few times. V gene TRBV6-5 combines with J gene TRBJ2-7, with D perhaps matching TRBD1 (5 bases). The CDR3 covers 15 residues. Trimming shortened V by 4 bases and J by 0 bases, and 13 bases separated the two germline ends. From germline, CDR1 is MNHEY and CDR2 SVGAGI. For the CDR3, the DNA is TGTGCCAGCAGTTGCAAAGACAGCATCTCCTACGAGCAGTACTTC. It codes for CASSCKDSISYEQYF.

Note on this clonotype: Germline and junction disagree at one end, which may indicate a read error. The chain recombines TRBV6-6 with TRBJ2-3; D is undetermined. Germline loops: CDR1 MNHNY, CDR2 SVGAGI (reference sequence). This CDR3 comprises 17 residues. For the CDR3, the DNA is TGTGCCAGCAGCCCATCCGATTACGGACCATCCACAGATACTCAGTGTTTC. It encodes CASSPSDYGPSTDTQCF.

The CDR3 sequence is CAIGLATASYEQYF. CDR3 in DNA: TGTGCCATCGGTTTAGCGACGGCCTCCTACGAGCAGTACTTC. The chain uses TRBV11-1 and TRBJ2-7; TRBD2 might be the D (5 bases). Trimming took 10 bases from V and 0 from J, leaving 16 bases between them. Germline V lookup: CDR1 SGHAT, CDR2 FQDESV (reference sequence). The CDR3 covers 14 residues. The full variable domain, its missing parts supplied by reference TRBV11-1 and TRBJ2-7, is EAEVAQSPRYKITEKSQAVAFWCDPISGHATLYWYRQILGQGPELLVQFQDESVVDDSQLPKDRFSAERLKGVDSTLKIQPAELGDSAMYLCAIGLATASYEQYFGPGTRLTVT.

CDR3 sequence: CANRQGRTVKLFF. As DNA, the CDR3 is TGTGCCAACAGGCAGGGACGGACCGTGAAGCTGTTTTTT. The rearrangement joins TRBV6-5 to TRBJ2-2; D possibly uses TRBD1 or TRBD2 (5 bases each). The germline V gene encodes CDR1 MNHEY and CDR2 SVGAGI. This CDR3 comprises 13 residues. Trimming stripped 10 bases from V and 12 bases from J, with 21 bases between.

About this clonotype itself: The final CDR3 position lacks the conserved phenylalanine or tryptophan, pointing to a likely read error. This sequence joins TRBV4-3 and TRBJ2-7; D is uncertain. In germline, CDR1 is LGHNA, CDR2 YSLEER. This CDR3 region has 18 residues. The CDR3 sequence is CASNQAVTGGHISYEQYL. CDR3 in DNA: TGCGCCAGCAACCAAGCTGTGACGGGTGGTCACATTAGCTACGAGCAGTACTTA.

Concerning this clonotype itself: Sequence at one end of the junction differs from germline and may be a read error. The CDR3 here is CTSSQEHLGQGGPLEQYF. CDR3 coding DNA: TGTACCAGCAGCCAGGAACACCTAGGACAGGGGGGACCGCTAGAGCAGTACTTC. V and J are TRBV4-2 and TRBJ2-7; 10 positions match TRBD1. CDR1 LGHNA and CDR2 YNFKEQ come from the germline V gene. The length of the CDR3 is 18 residues.

Many counts were recorded for this clonotype. This sequence joins TRBV28 and TRBJ2-7; D may be TRBD1 (6 bases). CDR3 size: 15 residues. V was shortened by 3 bases and J by 4 bases, with 16 bases between the two germline ends. Germline V lookup: CDR1 MDHEN, CDR2 SYDVKM. The CDR3 region has the DNA TGTGCCAGCAGTTTGCACCCCCAGGGGTTTTACGAGCAGTACTTC. Its protein is CASSLHPQGFYEQYF.

In DNA, the CDR3 is TGCAGTGCCAGGCATTGGCGGGACTACAATGAGCAGTTCTTC. Translated: CSARHWRDYNEQFF. The chain uses TRBV20-1 and TRBJ2-1, with D possibly being TRBD2 (6 bases). The germline gives CDR1 DFQATT, CDR2 SNEGSKA (reference sequence). V lost 6 bases and J lost 3, with 15 bases in between. There are 14 residues in the CDR3.

CDR3 bases: TGTGCCAGCAGCATTGGGGGACAGGGGGCCCTAAGGAGCATTCAGTACTTC. This gives the protein CASSIGGQGALRSIQYF. V usage is TRBV5-5 and J usage is TRBJ2-4, with 12 bases lining up with TRBD1. V lost 4 bases and J lost 9; bases outside the gene matches: 14. Germline CDR1 SGHKS, CDR2 YYEKEE (reference sequence). The CDR3 totals 17 residues.

With respect to this clonotype: A read error may produce the germline difference seen at one junction end. This rearrangement joins TRBV11-2 to TRBJ1-1, with D perhaps matching TRBD1 (6 bases). Germline CDR1 and CDR2: SGHAT and FQNNGV. This CDR3 is built from 20 residues. The CDR3 is CASSARDKRRKRWSNTEALF. The CDR3 DNA follows: TGTGCCAGCAGCGCTCGGGACAAGAGGCGCAAGAGGTGGAGTAACACTGAAGCTCTCTTT.

This clonotype was seen just once. A much larger clonotype is one base distant, so this may be a read error. CDR3 residues: CASGETLHGGAANTGELFF. CDR3 in DNA: TGTGCCAGCGGTGAAACCCTTCACGGGGGCGCCGCGAACACCGGTGAGTTGTTTTTT. The chain carries TRBV6-1 and TRBJ2-2, with D tentatively TRBD1 or TRBD2 (6 bases each). CDR3 length: 19 amino acids. In germline, CDR1 is MNHNS, CDR2 SASEGT.

Notes on this clonotype: The conserved phenylalanine or tryptophan is not found at the CDR3 terminus, so this likely reflects a read error. The limits of the CDR3 on the DNA are not certain, so only TCRdb's listed CDR3 is given. The genes are TRBV6-1 and TRBJ1-2. Per germline, CDR1 MNHNS and CDR2 SASEGT. The CDR3 numbers 18 amino acids, ends counted. The CDR3: CASSERFLVLRSSYGYAS.

Comments on this clonotype: Germline and junction disagree at one end, which may indicate a read error. V is TRBV4-3 and J is TRBJ2-7; a possible D gene is TRBD2 (7 bases). The CDR3 totals 18 residues. Germline CDR1 and CDR2: LGHNA and YSLEER. CDR3 in DNA: TGCACCAGCAGCCAAACTGTGACGGGGGGCCACATTAGCTACGAGCAGTACTTC. This codes for CTSSQTVTGGHISYEQYF.